This TCR beta chain emerged from a study of blood T cells in healthy people across ages. The authors ran a second PCR of 7 to 11 cycles using a sample-barcoded 5' primer and a J-beta primer mix. Individual samples furnished no less than 2.5 million CDR3-containing paired-end reads apiece. TCRdb re-called the 5' RACE reads with MiXCR, one entry per CDR3 protein. This table has some 700,000 distinct CDR3 sequences, roughly 20% appearing once. This clonotype originated in an older man in good health. Sequencing was carried out using blood.

The CDR3 coding sequence is TGTGCCAGCAGTTACTGGGGGGCCCCCTACGAGCAGTACTTC. Translated, it gives CASSYWGAPYEQYF. V usage is TRBV6-5 and J usage is TRBJ2-7, with D possibly being TRBD1 or TRBD2 (6 bases each). V was clipped by 1 base and J by 2 bases, with 9 bases between them. The CDR3 has 14 amino acids. Germline V CDR1 and CDR2: MNHEY, SVGAGI.